Here is one T cell receptor beta chain with its context. The target antigen is unknown. This record belongs to a study of T cell repertoires in cytomegalovirus infection. Background on the study: Signatures in public TCR beta sequences pointed to both CMV infection and matching HLA type. Overall study results and limits: Of the TCR beta families, the public ones yielded a cumulative frequency that identified carriers of CMV plus the relevant HLA. CMV-specific TCR beta clonotypes restricted by HLA-C were the ones dominating the ex vivo response.

The CDR3 is 18 amino acids. Germline trimming cut 0 bases from V and 5 bases from J; bases unmatched to any gene: 14. CDR1 SGHKS and CDR2 YYEKEE come from the germline V gene (reference sequence). MiXCR, run by TCRdb on the reads, gives a single entry per CDR3 protein. Of approximately 630,000 distinct CDR3 sequences listed, about 24% are singletons. The sequence came from a human donor in good health (CMV status not recorded). Some clones in this sample may be carry-over from other donors' samples. The chain has TRBV5-5 and TRBJ2-1, with 7 bases matching TRBD1. The sequenced sample was CD8+ T cells from PBMCs. CDR3 protein: CASSLVDRASGTNNEQFF. The CDR3 DNA follows: TGTGCCAGCAGCTTGGTCGACAGGGCATCTGGGACAAACAATGAGCAGTTCTTC.